This T cell receptor beta chain was obtained from a study of T cell repertoires in cytomegalovirus infection. General study results and limits: Frequencies of public TCR beta families were cumulated, and this identified carriers of CMV plus the relevant HLA. Ex vivo, HLA-C-restricted CMV-specific TCR beta clonotypes prevailed over the rest of the response.

In this sample, this clonotype turned up a few times. What it recognizes is unknown. A single record per CDR3 protein comes from TCRdb applying MiXCR to the reads. The sample includes some 680,000 distinct CDR3 sequences, less than 40% of them seen just once. CDR3 length equals 18 residues. V was cut by 0 bases and J by 2 bases, with 18 bases left in between. Germline values: CDR1 MNHNS, CDR2 SASEGT. The receptor was isolated from a human donor in good health (CMV status not recorded). Some clones in this sample may be carry-over from other donors' samples. The sequenced sample was PBMCs. The chain uses TRBV6-1 and TRBJ2-3; tentatively, D is TRBD1 (5 bases). The CDR3 spells CASSEAWAVSGYTDTQYF. CDR3 coding DNA: TGTGCCAGCAGTGAAGCTTGGGCGGTCTCAGGGTACACAGATACGCAGTATTTT.